This TCR beta chain was identified during a study of shared clonotypes between healthy human individuals. There are 13 residues in the CDR3. Germline V gene data show CDR1 as SGHTA and CDR2 as FQGNSA. Germline trimming cut 5 bases from V and 4 bases from J; bases unmatched to any gene: 3. Deep-level running was used for the assay. Sequencing used immunoSEQ multiplex PCR; TCRdb keeps in-frame clones, though not all of them. Among some 2,400,000 clones listed, approximately 94% were seen once. Findings and caveats of the study: Naive subsets, compared against memory subsets, generally had larger estimated richness values. Expectations were that clonotype sharing among donors would be affected by sequencing depth.

Details on this clone: The antigen remains undetermined.

The chain links TRBV7-2 to TRBJ2-7; 9 positions match TRBD2. What was sequenced was naive CD4+ T cells sorted from blood. Subset described: CD45RA+ positively selected. The sequence came from a man younger than 35 in good health. The DNA for the CDR3 is TGTGCCAGCAGCCGGACTAGCGAGTACGAGCAGTACTTC. Its translation is CASSRTSEYEQYF.